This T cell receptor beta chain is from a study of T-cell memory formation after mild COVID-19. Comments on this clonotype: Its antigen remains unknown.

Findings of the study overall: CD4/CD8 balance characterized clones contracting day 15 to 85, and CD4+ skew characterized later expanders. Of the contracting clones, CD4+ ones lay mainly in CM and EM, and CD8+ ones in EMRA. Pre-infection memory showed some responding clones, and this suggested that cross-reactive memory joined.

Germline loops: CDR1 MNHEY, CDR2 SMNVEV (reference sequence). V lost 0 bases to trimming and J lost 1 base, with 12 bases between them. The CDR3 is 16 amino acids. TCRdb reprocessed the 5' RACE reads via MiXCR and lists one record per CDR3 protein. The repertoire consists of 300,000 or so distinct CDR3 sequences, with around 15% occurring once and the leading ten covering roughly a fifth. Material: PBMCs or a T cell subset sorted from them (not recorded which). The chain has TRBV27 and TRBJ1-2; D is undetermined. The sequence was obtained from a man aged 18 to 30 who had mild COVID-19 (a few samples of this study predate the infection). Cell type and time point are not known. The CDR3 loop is CASSLSRPSDNYGYTF. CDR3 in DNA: TGTGCCAGCAGTTTATCGCGGCCCTCCGATAACTATGGCTACACCTTC.